A selection of T cell receptor beta chains follows, all from one sample in a study of cytomegalovirus exposure and HLA in healthy donors. TCRdb's table, derived via immunoSEQ multiplex PCR, lists solely in-frame clones and lacks some. The table has 150,000 or so clones, approximately 80% seen once. Sequences were obtained from PBMCs. The receptors were gathered from a middle-aged woman in good health and CMV-seropositive. The CDR3 runs from the conserved cysteine through the conserved F or W. A D gene is named only where the DNA matches it firmly. A clone size is listed for some rows: how often the clone was seen (once, few, many), or a class if it is expanded.

D gene	V gene	J gene	clone size	CDR3 DNA	CDR3 protein
TRBD1	TRBV29-1	TRBJ1-1	.	TGCAGCGTTCTACCCGGACAGGGAAAAAGGTTCATGAACACTGAAGCTTTCTTT	CSVLPGQGKRFMNTEAFF
.	TRBV20-1	TRBJ2-7	few	TGCAGTGCTAGACCTCTCGAGGAGCAGTACTTC	CSARPLEEQYF
.	TRBV28	TRBJ1-1	.	TGTGCCAGCGGGGGACTCCCGATGAACACTGAAGCTTTCTTT	CASGGLPMNTEAFF
.	TRBV25-1	TRBJ2-1	.	TGTGCCAGCAGTCCACGGCGTCTAGCGCCTACCTACAATGAGCAGTTCTTC	CASSPRRLAPTYNEQFF
TRBD1	TRBV7-9	TRBJ1-2	.	TGTGCCAGCAGCTTAAGTCTTCCAGGGGGTTGGGGCTACACCTTC	CASSLSLPGGWGYTF
TRBD1	TRBV6-5	TRBJ1-3	.	TGTGCCAGCAGCCAGGGACAGGGCTCTGGAAACACCATATATTTT	CASSQGQGSGNTIYF
.	TRBV11-2	TRBJ1-3	.	TGTGCCAGCAGCTTAGGGACAGTCTCTGGAAACACCATATATTTT	CASSLGTVSGNTIYF
TRBD2	TRBV5-6	TRBJ2-1	.	TGTGCCAGCAGCCGCCGGACTAGTCTCCCCTACAATGAGCAGTTCTTC	CASSRRTSLPYNEQFF
TRBD2	TRBV11-3	TRBJ2-2	.	TGTGCCAGCAGCTTATATCTAGCGGGATACACCGGGGAGCTGTTTTTT	CASSLYLAGYTGELFF
TRBD2	TRBV30	TRBJ2-1	.	TGTGCCTGGAGTAAATCCACAAAACCTCTAGCGGGAGTTGGTTTCTTC	CAWSKSTKPLAGVGFF
.	TRBV27	TRBJ1-5	.	TGTGCCAGCAGTTTATTCCCCTATCAGCCCCAGCATTTT	CASSLFPYQPQHF
.	TRBV10-1	TRBJ2-1	once	TGCGCCAGCAGTGAGTGGCTGTACAATGAGCAGTTCTTC	CASSEWLYNEQFF
TRBD1	TRBV6-9	TRBJ1-4	.	TGTGCCAGCAGTTCCTTCATCGGGGGGACAGGGGCACCTGAAAAACTGTTTTTT	CASSSFIGGTGAPEKLFF
.	TRBV5-1	TRBJ2-7	.	TGCGCCAGCAGCTTTTTCAGTGACAGCTCCTACGAGCAGTACTTC	CASSFFSDSSYEQYF